This is a list of T cell receptor beta chains from one sample in a study of control samples from healthy donors and cancer patients. Produced via immunoSEQ multiplex PCR; TCRdb's table is partial and in-frame only. The data contain about 57,000 clones, more than 85% of them seen just once; the ten biggest clones take up about 0.99%. Source material: PBMCs. The receptors come from a man aged 25-40 years with colorectal cancer. Both conserved end residues are part of each CDR3. A D gene is named only where the DNA matches it firmly. The listing skips clone size in some rows; elsewhere it reads once, few, many or a size class.

D	V	J	size	DNA	CDR3
TRBD2	TRBV9	TRBJ2-3	NA	TGTGCCAGCAGCGCTAGCGGACTTCACTTAACAGATACGCAGTATTTT	CASSASGLHLTDTQYF
NA	TRBV30	TRBJ2-3	NA	TGTGCCTGGAGTGCAGGACAGTTCACAGATACGCAGTATTTT	CAWSAGQFTDTQYF
NA	TRBV14	TRBJ2-3	NA	TGTGCCAGCAGCCCTCGTTCAGGTGGCGTCGGCACAGATACGCAGTATTTT	CASSPRSGGVGTDTQYF
NA	TRBV18	TRBJ1-3	NA	TGTGCCAGCTCACCAAGGACGGCAGACTCTGGAAACACCATATATTTT	CASSPRTADSGNTIYF
NA	TRBV11-2	TRBJ1-5	NA	TGTGCCAGCAGCCCCAACAGGGTCAGGCAGCCCCAGCATTTT	CASSPNRVRQPQHF
NA	TRBV5-4	TRBJ2-7	NA	TGTGCCAGCAGCTTAGGAGCACCCTACGAGCAGTACTTC	CASSLGAPYEQYF
NA	TRBV24-1	TRBJ1-1	NA	TGTGCCACCAGTGACACGACAGGAGATGAAGCTTTCTTT	CATSDTTGDEAFF
NA	TRBV20-1	TRBJ2-1	NA	TGCAGTGCCCACATACGAGATGAGCAGTTCTTC	CSAHIRDEQFF
NA	TRBV20-1	TRBJ1-1	NA	TGCAGTGCTAGTGGGGACACCGGGGCTTTCTTT	CSASGDTGAFF
NA	TRBV6-5	TRBJ1-6	NA	TGTGCCAGCAGTCTTACCGGAGTCTACAATTCACCCCTCCACTTT	CASSLTGVYNSPLHF
TRBD1	TRBV25-1	TRBJ1-2	NA	TGTGCCAGCAGTGAATTTGGACAGGGTTCGGGCTACACCTTC	CASSEFGQGSGYTF
NA	TRBV3-1/TRBV3-2	TRBJ1-3	NA	TGTGCCAGCAGCCAAGACCTGGGATTCTTAGAAGGAAACACCATATATTTT	CASSQDLGFLEGNTIYF
NA	TRBV7-8	TRBJ1-3	NA	TGTGCCAGCAGCAATCCCAGGTCTCCCATATATTTT	CASSNPRSPIYF
NA	TRBV5-1	TRBJ1-2	NA	TGCGCCAGCAGCCTCCTAACAGGGTTCCTGGATGGCTACACCTTC	CASSLLTGFLDGYTF
NA	TRBV5-4	TRBJ1-4	NA	TGTGCCAGCAGTCCGGGGGGGGAAAATGAAAAACTGTTTTTT	CASSPGGENEKLFF
NA	TRBV11-2	TRBJ1-2	NA	TGTGCCAGCAGCCCCTCCGGGGGACCGGTCTACACCTTC	CASSPSGGPVYTF
NA	TRBV12-3/TRBV12-4	TRBJ2-2	NA	TGTGCCAGCAGTTTATCGGCCACCGGGGAGCTGTTTTTT	CASSLSATGELFF
NA	TRBV29-1	TRBJ1-5	once	TGCAGCGCGGGTGGTGCGAGCAATCAGCCCCAGCATTTT	CSAGGASNQPQHF